This T cell receptor (beta chain) was sequenced for a study of T cell responses to AZD1222 COVID-19 vaccine. Study overall: Second doses at about 4 or about 12 weeks were pooled. Study results and limitations: Seropositive AZD1222 recipients at baseline numbered only 5 or 6. Spike-specific TCRs gained breadth and depth after people received two AZD1222 doses. Nearly half of spike-specific TCRs reportedly go after variant regions that carry no mutations.

Trimming left V 2 bases short and J 4 bases short, with 10 bases between. This CDR3 comprises 13 residues. Germline-derived CDR1 and CDR2 are SGDLS and YYNGEE. Clones were sequenced by immunoSEQ multiplex PCR, and TCRdb holds only the in-frame ones, with some missing. Counted here are about 93,000 clones, approximately 86% occurring once; the ten biggest clones make up 6.3%. About this clone itself: Antigen specificity is unknown.

The sequences come from peripheral blood, collected on day 0 of AZD1222 vaccination. This chain connects TRBV9 to TRBJ2-7; TRBD1 is a possible D gene (6 bases). The clonotype comes from an adult in good health. The CDR3 DNA reads TGTGCCAGCAGCGTTGGGACAATTTACGAGCAGTACTTC. Translating it yields CASSVGTIYEQYF.